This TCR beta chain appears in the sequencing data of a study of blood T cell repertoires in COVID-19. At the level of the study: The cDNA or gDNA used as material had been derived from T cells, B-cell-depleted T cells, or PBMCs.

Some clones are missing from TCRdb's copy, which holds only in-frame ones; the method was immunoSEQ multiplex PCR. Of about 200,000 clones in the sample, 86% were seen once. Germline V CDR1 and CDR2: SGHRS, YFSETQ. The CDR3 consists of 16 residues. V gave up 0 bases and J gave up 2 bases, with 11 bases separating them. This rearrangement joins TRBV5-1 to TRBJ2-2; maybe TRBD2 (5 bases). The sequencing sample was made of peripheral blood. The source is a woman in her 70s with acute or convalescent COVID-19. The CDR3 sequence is CASSLEASRNTGELFF. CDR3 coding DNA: TGCGCCAGCAGCTTGGAGGCTAGCAGAAACACCGGGGAGCTGTTTTTT.